This entry is about one TCR beta chain. Authors' analysis steps: Estimates of nucleated cell counts were drawn from the amplification of reference gene primers. Method: immunoSEQ multiplex PCR; TCRdb's copy keeps in-frame clones and lacks some. From that table come the V and J calls and clone size; the DNA was used to work out D and trimming. This sample has 200,000 to 300,000 clones, with about 85% found just once. V lost 8 bases and J lost 5; bases outside the gene matches: 6. The CDR3 is 14 amino acids. Germline-derived CDR1 and CDR2 are LNHDA and SQIVND (reference sequence). The sample belongs to a study of blood T cell repertoires in COVID-19. As for the study in general: The United States, Italy and Spain supplied acute and convalescent COVID-19 samples. In each case, the material was cDNA or gDNA derived from T cells, B-cell-depleted T cells, or PBMCs.

The sequenced material came from peripheral blood. The chain recombines TRBV19 with TRBJ2-2, with TRBD2 identical over 9 bases. The receptor's source is a man between 18 and 35 years old with active or convalescent COVID-19. Here the CDR3 reads CASAGLARTGELFF. The DNA for the CDR3 is TGTGCCAGTGCGGGACTAGCTCGAACCGGGGAGCTGTTTTTT.